This T cell receptor (beta chain) originates from a study of shared clonotypes between healthy human individuals (dated by TCRdb to 2019 to 2021). General notes on the study: Three men and a couple of women, aged 18 to 49 years, made up the cohort. For each donor, three plates each were used for CD4 naive and CD4 memory, two plates were used for CD8 naive, and one plate was used for CD8 memory. Blood TCR repertoires of five healthy adults were deeply sequenced to estimate repertoire size and the extent of clonotype sharing between individuals. To increase sequencing depth and limit assay-specific biases, different laboratories used diverse techniques to prepare libraries and sequence TCR repertoires. Between about 0.9 and 8.9 billion PBMCs per donor were obtained by leukapheresis. Study-wide findings and limitations: Incomplete sequencing was indicated by rarefaction of sorted-subset datasets, despite the large sequencing depth. Naive subsets generally had larger estimated clonotype richness than memory subsets did. Clonotypes shared by all four sorted-subset donors showed higher generation probabilities than non-shared clonotypes. Because the study included only a small number of donors, the genetic and exposure-history diversity represented was limited. Based on pairwise subsampling, the degree of clonotype sharing among donors was expected to be affected by sequencing depth. Only blood was sampled, and tissue TCR repertoires likely differ from those in blood. When several donors were compared, the shared fraction of clonotypes was around 5% for naive CD4, around 4% for naive CD8, 2.3% for memory CD4, and roughly 0.43% for memory CD8.

The CDR3, from cysteine to phenylalanine, totals 19 residues. Only the CDR3 DNA is retained, 57 bases long and in frame from the first base. Germline trimming: 7 bases from V, 0 bases from J; junction bases outside gene matches: 17. CDR1 SGHAT and CDR2 FQNNGV are derived from the germline V gene. The donors were healthy, HIV-negative adults who had no recently reported acute infections or vaccinations. Every donor was a Caucasian adult residing in Nashville, Tennessee, USA. CD4+ T cells were enriched through magnetic negative selection, after which naive cells were positively selected on CD45RA and the remaining negative fraction served as the memory subset. Blood was collected by leukapheresis, and PBMCs were isolated by Ficoll-Histopaque density gradient centrifugation and then cryopreserved in liquid nitrogen vapor phase. Analytical flow cytometry was used to check the purity and quantity of every magnetically sorted T cell population. Genomic DNA was isolated from each sorted fraction and quantified by UV absorbance on a Nanodrop 2000c.

TCR CDR3 regions were amplified from genomic DNA by multiplex PCR using the deep immunoSEQ assay. Genomic DNA extracted from each cell subset was distributed evenly over all wells of several immunoSEQ 96-well plates, and each plate served as one replicate. For sorted subsets, each replicate PCR was loaded with about 0.2 ug genomic DNA, equivalent to 25,000 to 35,000 T cell genomes. Purified libraries were quantified with a Qubit 3.0 fluorometer, sized on a Bioanalyzer 2100, and re-quantified with the KAPA Library Quantification kit. Every immunoSEQ 96-well plate was sequenced on a dedicated single-read 150-cycle Illumina NextSeq 550 flow cell. In the original analysis: The immunoSEQ output contained only junctional sequences without quality scores, so filtering could not match that applied to full-length reads. Sequences were annotated with PyIR, a Python wrapper for IgBLAST v1.9, using IMGT germline references to assign V/J genes and CDR3. Any read was removed if the V/J assignment was weak (E-value above 1e-6), the CDR3 was missing, or the read contained stop codons, out-of-frame junctions, or ambiguous translated residues. A V3J clonotype was defined by an identical inferred V gene, J gene, and CDR3 amino acid sequence. Percentage overlap between repertoires was computed as shared unique clonotypes divided by the size of the smaller repertoire. Three approaches were used to assess repertoire richness: RTK rarefaction, the Chao1 estimator, and Recon v2.1 estimates of unobserved clonotypes. Generation probabilities were computed with OLGA for all TCRbeta clonotypes obtained by the gDNA method from several donors. Sourced from immuneACCESS, this table was stored by TCRdb with only in-frame sequences that have V and J called. A share of the clones is absent; for the studies checked, an unresolved V gene accounts for under half, and the remainder has no known explanation. V and J calls and clone size are as listed in that table; D and trimming were resolved from the DNA. The sample yields about 2.4 million clones; more than 90% were counted once. The ten largest make up over 0.12% of the sample.

This clone was recorded only once. What this receptor recognizes is not known. There are no base qualities to consult, and no much larger clone falls within one base. This receptor chain uses TRBV11-2 and TRBJ2-3; 9 central bases correspond to TRBD1. This TCR was recovered from a young man in good health. The sequenced material came from naive CD4+ T cells sorted from blood. What the cell subset or site label conveys for this sample: CD45RA+ positively selected. This receptor has the CDR3 CASTNSRDRASGSTDTQYF. In nucleotides, the sequence is TGTGCCAGCACCAATAGCCGGGACAGGGCAAGCGGGAGCACAGATACGCAGTATTTT.